This TCR beta chain comes out of a study of blood T cell repertoires in COVID-19 (dated by TCRdb to about 2020). In terms of the full investigation: The collaborator samples originated in the United States, Italy and Spain and spanned the acute and convalescent phases of COVID-19. A de-identified subject ID, COVID-19 status, age in years and sex were almost always included in the sample metadata. The prospective study material was composed of cDNA or gDNA derived from T cells, B-cell-depleted T cells, or PBMCs. Subjects who had been exposed to COVID-19, were actively infected with it, or had recovered from it provided the deeply sampled blood TCRbeta repertoires that made up the dataset. Where available, HLA class I and class II types were obtained from metadata supplied by the sample provider rather than from assay-based typing. The samples were drawn from two sources: the first 160 participants of the ongoing ImmuneRACE study, and over 950 subjects contributed by 6 global collaborators. The repertoires were released in a freely available public database meant as a resource for research on the immune response to SARS-CoV-2.

What the study reported, not specific to this receptor: The quantity of clinical and demographic metadata differed by source and by participant and was supplied without curation.

TCRbeta CDR3 regions were amplified from genomic DNA by means of the immunoSEQ Assay, a bias-controlled multiplex PCR. On the authors' methods: Within the assay, amplification of reference gene primers was used to estimate how many nucleated cells each sample contained. Sequence reads were collapsed and filtered to measure the absolute abundance of every unique TCRbeta CDR3 rearrangement. Productive Simpson clonality was computed per sample as the square root of Simpson's diversity index over productive rearrangements. The immuneACCESS repertoire file appears here via TCRdb, limited to in-frame rearrangements. These files lack a portion of the clones; in checked studies, under half of the deficit traces to unresolved V genes, and the cause of the others is not known. V, J and clone size are taken as reported in that table, and D and trimming were inferred from the DNA itself. For this sample the table gives more than 100,000 clones, of which about 90% were detected only once. 3% to 3.5% of the sample is held by the ten biggest clonotypes.

Notes on this clone: The antigen it recognizes is unknown. No per-base quality is available; no much larger clone lies one base away.

Collaborating institutions collected whole blood in K2EDTA tubes following their own protocols. Collaborator samples were shipped for TCRbeta analysis as frozen whole blood, isolated PBMCs, or DNA extracted from either sample type. The sequencing sample was made of peripheral blood. The receptor was isolated from a human donor in a cohort sampled during active COVID-19.

The CDR3 loop reads CASSNWSGTVWNTIYF. The bases are TGTGCCAGTAGTAACTGGTCCGGGACAGTTTGGAACACCATATATTTT. The sequence links TRBV19 to TRBJ1-3, and 7 bases in between align with TRBD1. V trim: 4 bases; J trim: 7 bases; unmatched bases: 13. The CDR3 numbers 16 residues from cysteine through phenylalanine. Of all the DNA, just the CDR3 is kept, 48 bases in frame from base 1. The germline V gene (reference sequence) supplies CDR1 LNHDA and CDR2 SQIVND.